This T cell receptor (beta chain) originates from a study of T cells in Graves' hyperthyroidism and ophthalmopathy. General observations from the study: Most thyroid clonotypes that were expanded above 0.001 also turned up in blood.

It was uncontrolled infection, other autoimmune disease, pregnancy or lactation that excluded patients. In making diagnoses, clinical symptoms, serum thyroxine and TRAb, thyroid ultrasound and orbital computed tomography were all used. Each 10 ml fresh peripheral blood draw supplied the PBMCs. RNA transcripts gave rise to amplified TCR beta CDR3 regions. The primer set for the first-round RT-PCR of the TCR CDR3 was HTBI. TCRdb reanalysed the multiplex PCR reads using MiXCR and keeps one entry per CDR3 protein. The table shows 400,000 to 550,000 distinct CDR3 sequences, with approximately 14% occurring only once. With 0 bases clipped from V and 4 bases from J, the junction kept 2 bases outside the gene matches. The germline V gene encodes CDR1 SGHDN and CDR2 FVKESK. The CDR3 totals 14 residues. Comment on this clonotype: The antigen remains undetermined.

This TCR came from a woman aged 18-35 years with Graves' hyperthyroidism. The V and J genes are TRBV14 and TRBJ2-5; 7 nucleotides line up with TRBD1. The source material was blood. The CDR3 coding sequence is TGTGCCAGCAGCCAAGACAGGGGGATAGAGACCCAGTACTTC. Its translation is CASSQDRGIETQYF.